This T cell receptor (beta chain) was recovered during a study of T-cell memory formation after mild COVID-19. MiXCR, run by TCRdb on the 5' RACE reads, gives a single entry per CDR3 protein. The top ten clones hold 8.4% of a sample with around 470,000 distinct CDR3 sequences, 20% of them seen once. The CDR3 runs 16 residues. Trimming pared 5 bases from V and 1 base from J, leaving 17 bases between. Looked up from germline, CDR1 is SGHTA and CDR2 is FQGNSA. Whole-study findings and limits: Clones contracting day 15 to 85 were balanced CD4/CD8; later expanders leaned CD4+. In second-wave clones peaking day 37, SARS-CoV-2 specificity remained unconfirmed.

A single count supports this clonotype. Its target is unknown. This TCR was sampled from an adult woman who had mild COVID-19 (a few samples of this study predate the infection). Cell type and time point are not known. The chain uses TRBV7-2 and TRBJ1-2; the D is unclear. Material: PBMCs or a T cell subset sorted from them (not recorded which). The CDR3 DNA sequence: TGTGCCAGCAGCCGACACCACACGGGGTATAACTATGGCTACACCTTC. The encoded protein is CASSRHHTGYNYGYTF.